This record concerns one TCR beta chain sequence. What it binds is not known. V lost 4 bases to trimming and J lost 3 bases, with 16 bases between them. This CDR3 is built from 16 residues. CDR1 SGHRS and CDR2 YFSETQ come from the germline V gene. Unique molecular identifiers tagged the TCRbeta library. MiXCR was run by TCRdb on the PCR reads, yielding one entry per CDR3 protein. The table has under 750,000 distinct CDR3 sequences, about 23% seen once. The data stem from a study of T-cell reconstitution after alpha-beta-depleted transplantation in children. Study observations and caveats: Approximately two months post-transplant, alpha-beta T cells reportedly originated from several hundred expanded graft clones.

The sequence was obtained from a boy in the first two years of life who had a stem cell transplant for acute myeloid leukemia, so the T cells may come from the graft donor. The chain employs TRBV5-1 and TRBJ2-2; perhaps TRBD2 as D (5 bases). The input for sequencing was PBMCs, mostly from graft donor cells, taken 360 days after TCRalphabeta/CD19-depleted stem cell transplant. CDR3 loop: CASSPYGVWDTGELFF. CDR3 bases: TGCGCCAGCAGCCCCTACGGGGTTTGGGACACCGGGGAGCTGTTTTTT.